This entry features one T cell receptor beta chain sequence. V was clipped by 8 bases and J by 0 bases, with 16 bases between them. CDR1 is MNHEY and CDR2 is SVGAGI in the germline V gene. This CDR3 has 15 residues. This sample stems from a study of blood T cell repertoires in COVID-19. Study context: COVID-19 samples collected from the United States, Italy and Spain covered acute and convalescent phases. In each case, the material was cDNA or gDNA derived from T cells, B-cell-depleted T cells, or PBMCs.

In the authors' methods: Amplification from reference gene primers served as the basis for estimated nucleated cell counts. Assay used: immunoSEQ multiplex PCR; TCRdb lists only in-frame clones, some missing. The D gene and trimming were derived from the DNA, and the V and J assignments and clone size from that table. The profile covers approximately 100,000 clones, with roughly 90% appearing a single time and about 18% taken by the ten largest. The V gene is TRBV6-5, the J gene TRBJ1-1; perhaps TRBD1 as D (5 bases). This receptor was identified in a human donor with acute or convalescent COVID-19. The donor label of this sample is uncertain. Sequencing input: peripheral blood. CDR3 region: CASRRWEGLNTEAFF. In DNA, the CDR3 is TGTGCCAGCCGAAGGTGGGAGGGGCTGAACACTGAAGCTTTCTTT.